The 9 T cell receptor beta chains listed next were all sequenced from one sample in a study of blood T cells in healthy people across ages. Then a second PCR, running about 7 to 11 cycles, was carried out with a sample-barcoded 5' primer and a J-beta primer mix. TCRdb redid the calling of the 5' RACE reads with MiXCR, one entry per CDR3 protein. The sample contains approximately 850,000 distinct CDR3 sequences, roughly 44% of which appear only once. Material: blood. These receptor sequences come from a man aged 60-69 years in good health.

This clonotype was counted between two and nine times. The chain recombines TRBV4-3 with TRBJ1-6; D is perhaps TRBD1 (5 bases). The germline CDR1 and CDR2 sequences are LGHNA and YSLEER. V was clipped by 0 bases and J by 8 bases, with 23 bases between them. CDR3 size: 19 residues. The CDR3 nucleotides are TGCGCCAGCAGCCAAGACGCTCCCGGGGCCAGGACTCCGGATTCACCCCTCCACTTT. It codes for CASSQDAPGARTPDSPLHF.

The chain couples TRBV7-8 to TRBJ2-4; the D gene is possibly TRBD1 (6 bases). In germline, CDR1 is SGHVS, CDR2 FQNEAQ. Trimming stripped 5 bases from V and 0 bases from J, with 17 bases between. The CDR3 sequence is 17 residues long. CDR3: CASSTTYRDRAKNIQYF. The CDR3 coding sequence is TGTGCCAGCAGCACTACCTACAGGGATCGAGCCAAAAACATTCAGTACTTC. Drawing the rest from reference TRBV7-8 and TRBJ2-4, the complete variable domain is GAGVSQSPRYKVAKRGQDVALRCDPISGHVSLFWYQQALGQGPEFLTYFQNEAQLDKSGLPSDRFFAERPEGSVSTLKIQRTQQEDSAVYLCASSTTYRDRAKNIQYFGAGTRLSVL.

The chain joins TRBV24-1 to TRBJ2-2; no clear D gene. The CDR3 contains 14 residues. Germline V gives CDR1 KGHDR, CDR2 SFDVKD. V lost 4 bases and J lost 5, with 10 bases in between. The DNA for the CDR3 is TGTGCCACCAGTGACCCTTTAGGAACCGGGGAGCTGTTTTTT. Amino acids: CATSDPLGTGELFF.

This clonotype was recorded many times. This chain connects TRBV29-1 to TRBJ2-7, with D perhaps matching TRBD1 (6 bases). Germline CDR1 SQVTM, CDR2 ANQGSEA. V was shortened by 4 bases and J by 5 bases, with 12 bases between the two germline ends. The CDR3 is 12 residues long. Here the CDR3 DNA reads TGCAGCGTTGTCAGGGGTAGGAACGAGCAGTACTTC. Translating it yields CSVVRGRNEQYF.

This chain links TRBV27 with TRBJ2-1; D unresolved. Trimming cost V 4 bases and J 11 bases, with 9 bases left between them. Per the germline V gene, CDR1 is MNHEY and CDR2 is SMNVEV (reference sequence). This CDR3 contains 11 residues. CDR3 residues: CASSSGDKQFF. Here the CDR3 DNA reads TGTGCCAGCAGTTCTGGGGATAAGCAGTTCTTC.

The gene calls are TRBV11-2 and TRBJ1-2, with D possibly matching TRBD1 (6 bases). The CDR3 is 14 amino acids. CDR1 is SGHAT and CDR2 is FQNNGV in the germline V gene. V lost 6 bases and J lost 7, with 18 bases in between. CDR3 sequence: CASRPTGRTGGYTF. In nucleotides, the CDR3 is TGTGCCAGCAGACCTACAGGGCGGACGGGTGGCTACACCTTC.

The table lists this clonotype with a few counts. The V gene is TRBV2, the J gene TRBJ1-2, with 8 bases aligning to TRBD1. With 7 bases clipped from V and 6 bases from J, the junction kept 4 bases outside the gene matches. Germline values: CDR1 SNHLY, CDR2 FYNNEI. CDR3 length: 12 residues. The CDR3 region is CASTETGDGYTF. In DNA form, the CDR3 reads TGTGCCAGCACCGAGACAGGGGATGGCTACACCTTC. Full variable domain (rest looked up from reference TRBV2 and TRBJ1-2): EPEVTQTPSHQVTQMGQEVILRCVPISNHLYFYWYRQILGQKVEFLVSFYNNEISEKSEIFDDQFSVERPDGSNFTLKIRSTKLEDSAMYFCASTETGDGYTFGSGTRLTVV.

This clonotype was seen ten or more times. The chain couples TRBV7-4 to TRBJ2-5; 7 nucleotides line up with TRBD1. CDR3 size: 14 residues. The V segment lost 7 bases and the J segment 0 bases; nucleotides outside the gene matches: 5. Germline CDR1 and CDR2: SGHVT and SQSDAQ. CDR3: CASILQGYQETQYF. The DNA of the CDR3 is TGTGCCAGCATCCTACAGGGGTACCAAGAGACCCAGTACTTC.

The chain uses TRBV30 and TRBJ2-3; TRBD2 agrees at 9 bases. J gave up 5 bases and V 2 bases, and 11 bases lay outside the gene matches. Germline lookup yields CDR1 GTSNPN and CDR2 SVGIG (reference sequence). The CDR3 is 16 residues long. For the CDR3, the DNA is TGTGCCTGGAGTTTGCTTCGCGGGGGGGCGTTAGATACGCAGTATTTT. Translation gives CAWSLLRGGALDTQYF.